One and the same sample provided the 14 T cell receptor beta chains below, sequenced in a study of blood T cell repertoires in COVID-19. Method: immunoSEQ multiplex PCR; TCRdb's copy keeps in-frame clones and lacks some. Among some 150,000 clones, around 84% were seen once, and the ten largest hold approximately 13%. Sequencing used peripheral blood. These receptors were taken from a man aged 55 to 70 with active or convalescent COVID-19.

The chain is built from TRBV6-5 and TRBJ2-7; 8 bases are shared with TRBD2. Germline trimming cut 6 bases from V and 1 base from J; bases unmatched to any gene: 5. The CDR3 sequence is 14 residues long. Germline CDR1 and CDR2: MNHEY and SVGAGI. This chain's CDR3 is CASRPTGGSYEQYF. The CDR3 nucleotides read TGTGCCAGCAGACCCACGGGAGGGTCCTACGAGCAGTACTTC.

The chain uses TRBV2 and TRBJ1-4; D is undetermined. V was cut by 2 bases and J by 8 bases, with 6 bases left in between. Germline V lookup: CDR1 SNHLY, CDR2 FYNNEI. This CDR3 is built from 12 residues. This CDR3 reads CASSEQVEKLFF. The CDR3 DNA sequence: TGTGCCAGCAGTGAACAGGTAGAAAAACTGTTTTTT. The variable domain in full, completed from reference TRBV2 and TRBJ1-4, reads EPEVTQTPSHQVTQMGQEVILRCVPISNHLYFYWYRQILGQKVEFLVSFYNNEISEKSEIFDDQFSVERPDGSNFTLKIRSTKLEDSAMYFCASSEQVEKLFFGSGTQLSVL.

The chain uses TRBV5-6 and TRBJ2-1, with TRBD2 matching over 8 bases. The V gene's germline CDR1 is SGHDT and CDR2 YYEEEE. Unmatched junction bases numbered 11, after V lost 2 bases and J lost 7 bases. CDR3 length equals 16 residues. CDR3 sequence reads: CASSLPPGLEENEQFF. The CDR3 nucleotides read TGTGCCAGCAGCTTACCGCCGGGACTAGAGGAAAATGAGCAGTTCTTC.

This rearrangement joins TRBV5-1 to TRBJ2-3, with 8 bases aligning to TRBD1. The germline gives CDR1 SGHRS, CDR2 YFSETQ. The junction had 7 bases not matched to a gene; V was cut back by 1 base and J by 6 bases. The CDR3 spans 15 residues. CDR3 bases: TGCGCCAGCAGCTTGAACCAGGGGGCCTACGATACGCAGTATTTT. It codes for CASSLNQGAYDTQYF.

V and J are TRBV5-1 and TRBJ1-5; 8 bases agree with TRBD1. Germline V CDR1 and CDR2: SGHRS, YFSETQ. The CDR3 length is 15 residues. The V gene end was trimmed by 3 bases and the J gene end by 4 bases; junction bases not matched to a gene: 6. CDR3 DNA: TGCGCCAGCAGCTCCACAGGGGGTGGGAATCAGCCCCAGCATTTT. Encoded protein: CASSSTGGGNQPQHF.

This chain uses TRBV19 with TRBJ1-5; maybe TRBD1 (5 bases). CDR1 LNHDA and CDR2 SQIVND come from the germline V gene (reference sequence). The CDR3 runs to 15 residues. The V and J ends lost 5 bases and 5 bases respectively, with 16 bases between them. The CDR3 protein is CASSPLETGYQPQHF. CDR3 DNA sequence: TGTGCCAGTAGTCCCCTTGAAACAGGATATCAGCCCCAGCATTTT.

The chain joins TRBV30 to TRBJ1-2; D gene ambiguous. Trimming cost V 1 base and J 4 bases, with 10 bases left between them. The CDR3 totals 13 residues. Germline V CDR1 and CDR2: GTSNPN, SVGIG (reference sequence). The CDR3 region is CAWSASLAYGYTF. DNA for the CDR3: TGTGCCTGGAGTGCCAGTCTAGCCTATGGCTACACCTTC.

The V call is TRBV11-2, the J call TRBJ2-2, with 9 positions matching TRBD2. The CDR3 runs 19 residues. With V trimmed by 4 bases and J by 4 bases, 16 bases remained unmatched. The germline gives CDR1 SGHAT, CDR2 FQNNGV. The CDR3 sequence: CASSSSIVLAGRATGELFF. DNA for the CDR3: TGTGCCAGCAGCTCCTCGATTGTTCTAGCGGGAAGGGCCACCGGGGAGCTGTTTTTT. Full variable domain (missing parts from reference TRBV11-2 and TRBJ2-2): EAGVAQSPRYKIIEKRQSVAFWCNPISGHATLYWYQQILGQGPKLLIQFQNNGVVDDSQLPKDRFSAERLKGVDSTLKIQPAKLEDSAVYLCASSSSIVLAGRATGELFFGEGSRLTVL.

The sample holds one count of this clone. The rearrangement uses TRBV19 and TRBJ2-7; 10 bases line up with TRBD2. V gave up 4 bases and J gave up 2 bases; unmatched junction bases: 2. CDR1 and CDR2 from the germline V gene are LNHDA and SQIVND (reference sequence). The CDR3 is 14 amino acids. CDR3: CASSKREGTYEQYF. CDR3 DNA sequence: TGTGCCAGTAGTAAGCGGGAGGGGACCTACGAGCAGTACTTC.

This sequence joins TRBV7-6 and TRBJ2-3; possible D gene TRBD2, 6 bases. V lost 5 bases and J 2 bases, leaving 17 bases between the germline ends. Germline-derived CDR1 and CDR2 are SGHVS and FNYEAQ. This CDR3 has 16 amino acids. The CDR3: CASSTRRGGNTDTQYF. In DNA form, the CDR3 reads TGTGCCAGCAGCACCCGGCGGGGAGGTAACACAGATACGCAGTATTTT.

This clone was seen ten or more times. The chain is built from TRBV11-3 and TRBJ1-5, with TRBD1 as a possible D gene (5 bases). This CDR3 region has 15 residues. Germline CDR1 and CDR2: SGHNT and YENEEA. Trimming removed 5 bases from V and 7 bases from J, with 18 bases in between. Here the CDR3 DNA reads TGTGCCAGCAGCCAGTGGGGGGGGTTCGAGCAGCCCCAGCATTTT. Its translation: CASSQWGGFEQPQHF.

This clone was recorded a few times. The rearrangement uses TRBV5-1 and TRBJ2-3; D is possibly TRBD2 (6 bases). Germline loops: CDR1 SGHRS, CDR2 YFSETQ. This CDR3 is built from 15 residues. Trimming shortened V by 7 bases and J by 2 bases, and 17 bases separated the two germline ends. The CDR3 sequence is CASSLEGPHTDTQYF. The CDR3 coding sequence is TGCGCCAGCTCCCTGGAGGGGCCCCACACAGATACGCAGTATTTT. The complete variable domain, with remaining parts taken from reference TRBV5-1 and TRBJ2-3, reads KAGVTQTPRYLIKTRGQQVTLSCSPISGHRSVSWYQQTPGQGLQFLFEYFSETQRNKGNFPGRFSGRQFSNSRSEMNVSTLELGDSALYLCASSLEGPHTDTQYFGPGTRLTVL.

The rearrangement uses TRBV19 and TRBJ1-5; TRBD1 agrees at 8 bases. In germline, CDR1 is LNHDA, CDR2 SQIVND (reference sequence). Losses at the gene ends were 3 bases for V and 5 bases for J; bases not matched to a gene: 3. CDR3 size: 14 residues. The CDR3: CASSITGGDQPQHF. CDR3 coding DNA: TGTGCCAGTAGTATCACAGGGGGGGATCAGCCCCAGCATTTT.

The gene calls are TRBV6-6 and TRBJ1-1, with 8 nucleotides matching TRBD1. This CDR3 is 15 amino acids long. The germline gives CDR1 MNHNY, CDR2 SVGAGI (reference sequence). V was pared by 5 bases and J by 2 bases, with 7 bases of the junction left unmatched. The CDR3 here is CASSRTGMVNTEAFF. The CDR3 nucleotides are TGTGCCAGCAGTAGGACAGGGATGGTAAACACTGAAGCTTTCTTT.